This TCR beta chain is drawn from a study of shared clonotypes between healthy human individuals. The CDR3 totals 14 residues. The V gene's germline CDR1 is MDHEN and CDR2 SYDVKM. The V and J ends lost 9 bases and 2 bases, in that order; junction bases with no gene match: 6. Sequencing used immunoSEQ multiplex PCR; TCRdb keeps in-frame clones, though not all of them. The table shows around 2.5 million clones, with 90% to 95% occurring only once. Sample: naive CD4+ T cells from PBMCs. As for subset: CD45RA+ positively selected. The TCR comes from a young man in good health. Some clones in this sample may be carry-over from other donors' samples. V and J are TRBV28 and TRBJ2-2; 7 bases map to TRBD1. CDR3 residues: CASAGTDNTGELFF. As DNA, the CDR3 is TGTGCCAGTGCCGGGACAGACAACACCGGGGAGCTGTTTTTT.